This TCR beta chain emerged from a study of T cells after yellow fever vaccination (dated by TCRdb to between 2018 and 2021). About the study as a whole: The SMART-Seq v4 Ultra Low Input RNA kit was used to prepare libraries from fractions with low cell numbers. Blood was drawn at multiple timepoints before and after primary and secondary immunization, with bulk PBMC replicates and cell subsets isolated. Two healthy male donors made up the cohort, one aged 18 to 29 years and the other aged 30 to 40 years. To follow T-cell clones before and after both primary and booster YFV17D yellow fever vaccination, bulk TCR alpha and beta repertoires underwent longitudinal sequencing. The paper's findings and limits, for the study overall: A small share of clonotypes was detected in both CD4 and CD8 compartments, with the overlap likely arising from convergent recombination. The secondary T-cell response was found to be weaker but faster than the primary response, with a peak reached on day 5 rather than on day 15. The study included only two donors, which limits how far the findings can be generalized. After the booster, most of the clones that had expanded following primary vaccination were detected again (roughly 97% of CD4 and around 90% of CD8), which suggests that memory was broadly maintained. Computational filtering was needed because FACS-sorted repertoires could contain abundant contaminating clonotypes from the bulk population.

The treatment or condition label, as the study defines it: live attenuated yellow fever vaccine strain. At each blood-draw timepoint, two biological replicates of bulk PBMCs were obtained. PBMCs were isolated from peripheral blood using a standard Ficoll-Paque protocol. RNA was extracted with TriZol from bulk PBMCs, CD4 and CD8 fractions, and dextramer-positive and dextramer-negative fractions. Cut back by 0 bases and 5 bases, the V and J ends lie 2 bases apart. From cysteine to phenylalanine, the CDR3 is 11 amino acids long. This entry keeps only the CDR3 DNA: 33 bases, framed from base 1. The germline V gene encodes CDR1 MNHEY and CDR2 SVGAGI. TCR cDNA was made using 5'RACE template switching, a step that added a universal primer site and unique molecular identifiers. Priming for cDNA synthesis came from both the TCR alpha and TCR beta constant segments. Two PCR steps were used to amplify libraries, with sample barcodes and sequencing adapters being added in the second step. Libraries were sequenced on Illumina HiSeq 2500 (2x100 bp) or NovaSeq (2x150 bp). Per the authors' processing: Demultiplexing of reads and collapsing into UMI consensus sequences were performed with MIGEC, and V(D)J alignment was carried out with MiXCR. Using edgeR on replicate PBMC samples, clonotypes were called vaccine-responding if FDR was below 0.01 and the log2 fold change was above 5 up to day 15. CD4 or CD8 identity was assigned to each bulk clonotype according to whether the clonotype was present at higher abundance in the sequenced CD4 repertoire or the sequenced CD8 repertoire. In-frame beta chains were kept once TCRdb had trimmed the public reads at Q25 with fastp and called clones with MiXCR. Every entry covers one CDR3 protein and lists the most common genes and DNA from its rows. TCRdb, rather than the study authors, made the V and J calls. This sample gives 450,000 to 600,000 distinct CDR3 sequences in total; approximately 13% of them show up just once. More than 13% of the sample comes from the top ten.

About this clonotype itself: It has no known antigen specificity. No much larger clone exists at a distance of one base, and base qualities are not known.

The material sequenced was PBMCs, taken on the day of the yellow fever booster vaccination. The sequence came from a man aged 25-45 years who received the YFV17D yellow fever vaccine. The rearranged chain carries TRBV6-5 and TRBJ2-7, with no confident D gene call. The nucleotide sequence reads TGTGCCAGCAGTTACTCGGACGAGCAGTACTTC. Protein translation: CASSYSDEQYF.